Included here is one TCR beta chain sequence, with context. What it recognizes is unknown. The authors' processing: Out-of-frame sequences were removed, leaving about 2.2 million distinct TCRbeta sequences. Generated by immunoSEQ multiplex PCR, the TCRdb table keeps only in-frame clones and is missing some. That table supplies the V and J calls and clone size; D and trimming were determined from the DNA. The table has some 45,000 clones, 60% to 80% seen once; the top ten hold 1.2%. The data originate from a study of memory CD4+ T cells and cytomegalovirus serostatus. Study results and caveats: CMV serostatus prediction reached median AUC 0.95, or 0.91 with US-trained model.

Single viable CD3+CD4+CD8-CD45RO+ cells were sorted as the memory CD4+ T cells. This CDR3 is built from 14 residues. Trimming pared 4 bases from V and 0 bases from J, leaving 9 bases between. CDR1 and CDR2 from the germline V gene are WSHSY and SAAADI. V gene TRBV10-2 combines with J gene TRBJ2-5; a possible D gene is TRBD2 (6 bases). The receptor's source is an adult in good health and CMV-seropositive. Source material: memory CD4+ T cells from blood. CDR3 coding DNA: TGCGCCAGCAGTGGGGGGGTTGACCAAGAGACCCAGTACTTC. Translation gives CASSGGVDQETQYF.